The 8 T cell receptor beta chains given below trace back to one sample, sequenced in a study of PD-1 blockade in classical Hodgkin lymphoma. The time point denotes: cycle 4 day 1 (C4D1), after 6 weeks of nivolumab. All patients relapsed after autologous stem cell transplantation, and brentuximab vedotin exposure varied. Produced via immunoSEQ multiplex PCR; TCRdb's table is partial and in-frame only. The profile covers 20,000 to 25,000 clones, with around 84% appearing a single time and roughly a fifth taken by the ten largest. The sequencing here drew on peripheral blood mononuclear cells (PBMCs), taken before the fourth cycle of nivolumab. Source of these receptors: a human donor with classical Hodgkin lymphoma.

CDR3 loop: CATLAGGEDTQYF. DNA for the CDR3: TGTGCCACGTTAGCGGGAGGAGAGGATACGCAGTATTTT. The chain is built from TRBV7-9 and TRBJ2-3, with 10 nucleotides matching TRBD2. CDR3 length: 13 residues. Trimming took 10 bases from V and 6 from J; bases not matched to a gene: 7. Germline values: CDR1 SEHNR, CDR2 FQNEAQ (reference sequence).

This clone appeared a few times. The chain recombines TRBV6-5 with TRBJ2-3; 7 positions match TRBD1. Germline assignment: CDR1 MNHEY and CDR2 SVGAGI. V trimming: 6 bases; J trimming: 2 bases; junction bases outside the gene matches: 8. The CDR3 has 15 residues. The CDR3 sequence: CASRPPTGYTDTQYF. CDR3 in DNA: TGTGCCAGCAGACCACCGACAGGGTACACAGATACGCAGTATTTT.

The V and J genes are TRBV12-5 and TRBJ2-5, with D possibly being TRBD1 (6 bases). The CDR3 loop spans 13 amino acids. Germline CDR1 LGHNT, CDR2 FRNRAP. V lost 6 bases to trimming and J lost 5 bases, with 13 bases between them. CDR3 in DNA: TGTGCTAGTGGCCTAGGGGGTTCTGAGACCCAGTACTTC. It encodes CASGLGGSETQYF.

The V gene is TRBV29-1, the J gene TRBJ2-5, with D perhaps TRBD1 or TRBD2 (7 bases each). CDR1 and CDR2 from the germline V gene are SQVTM and ANQGSEA. The CDR3 has 14 residues. V lost 6 bases and J lost 13, with 27 bases in between. The CDR3 spells CSVYTGQSGGKLYF. CDR3 nucleotides: TGCAGCGTCTACACGGGACAGTCGGGGGGTAAATTGTACTTC.

The rearrangement joins TRBV30 to TRBJ2-5, with D hard to call. The germline V gene has CDR1 GTSNPN and CDR2 SVGIG (reference sequence). V was trimmed by 3 bases and J by 7 bases, leaving 15 bases between them. The CDR3 length is 13 residues. CDR3 sequence (DNA): TGTGCCTGGAGCCCTCCAGCCCGCGGGACCCAGTACTTC. The encoded protein is CAWSPPARGTQYF. Using reference TRBV30 and TRBJ2-5 for the parts outside the CDR3, the full variable domain is SQTIHQWPATLVQPVGSPLSLECTVEGTSNPNLYWYRQAAGRGLQLLFYSVGIGQISSEVPQNLSASRPQDRQFILSSKKLLLSDSGFYLCAWSPPARGTQYFGPGTRLLVL.

This chain links TRBV6-5 with TRBJ2-3; TRBD2 is a possible D gene (7 bases). The CDR3 spans 14 residues. Germline loops: CDR1 MNHEY, CDR2 SVGAGI. Trimming pared 7 bases from V and 4 bases from J, leaving 15 bases between. CDR3 nucleotides: TGTGCCAGCAATAGGGGGGGGCCCGCAGATACGCAGTATTTT. Encoded protein: CASNRGGPADTQYF.

The chain carries TRBV6-1 and TRBJ1-2; 7 bases map to TRBD1. Per the germline V gene, CDR1 is MNHNS and CDR2 is SASEGT. The CDR3 is 13 residues long. The V and J ends lost 6 bases and 3 bases, in that order; junction bases with no gene match: 4. The CDR3 here is CASREGADYGYTF. For the CDR3, the DNA is TGTGCCAGCAGAGAGGGGGCAGACTATGGCTACACCTTC.

This chain connects TRBV5-4 to TRBJ2-1, with D hard to call. In germline, CDR1 is SGHNT, CDR2 YYREEE (reference sequence). The CDR3 totals 16 residues. Trimming removed 3 bases at V and 7 bases at J, with 20 bases between. The CDR3 DNA sequence: TGTGCCAGCAGCTATCCCGGACCCAAAGGAATAAATGAGCAGTTCTTC. This encodes CASSYPGPKGINEQFF.